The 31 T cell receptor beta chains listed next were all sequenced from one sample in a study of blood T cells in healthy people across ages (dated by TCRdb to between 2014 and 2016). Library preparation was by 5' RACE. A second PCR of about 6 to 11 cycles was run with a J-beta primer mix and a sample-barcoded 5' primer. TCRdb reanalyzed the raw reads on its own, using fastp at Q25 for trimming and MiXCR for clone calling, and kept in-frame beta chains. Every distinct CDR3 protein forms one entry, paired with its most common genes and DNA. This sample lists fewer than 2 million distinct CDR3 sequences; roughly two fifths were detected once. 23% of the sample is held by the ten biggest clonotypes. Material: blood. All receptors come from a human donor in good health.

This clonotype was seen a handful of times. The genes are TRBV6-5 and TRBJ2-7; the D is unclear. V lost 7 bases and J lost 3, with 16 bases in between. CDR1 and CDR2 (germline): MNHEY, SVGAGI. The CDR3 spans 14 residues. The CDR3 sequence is CASTERFGVYEQYF. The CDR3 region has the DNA TGTGCCAGCACGGAAAGGTTCGGAGTCTACGAGCAGTACTTC.

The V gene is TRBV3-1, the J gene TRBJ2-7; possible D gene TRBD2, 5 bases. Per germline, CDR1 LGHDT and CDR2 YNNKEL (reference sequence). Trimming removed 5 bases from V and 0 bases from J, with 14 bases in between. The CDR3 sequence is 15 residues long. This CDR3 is CASSNPSGLSYEQYF. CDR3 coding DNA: TGTGCCAGCAGCAACCCCAGCGGCCTCTCCTACGAGCAGTACTTC.

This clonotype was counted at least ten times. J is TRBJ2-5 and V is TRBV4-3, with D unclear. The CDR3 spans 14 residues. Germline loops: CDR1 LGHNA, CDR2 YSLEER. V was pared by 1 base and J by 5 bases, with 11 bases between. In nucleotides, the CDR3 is TGCGCCAGCAGCCAAGTAGTGAATCTGGAGACCCAGTACTTC. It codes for CASSQVVNLETQYF.

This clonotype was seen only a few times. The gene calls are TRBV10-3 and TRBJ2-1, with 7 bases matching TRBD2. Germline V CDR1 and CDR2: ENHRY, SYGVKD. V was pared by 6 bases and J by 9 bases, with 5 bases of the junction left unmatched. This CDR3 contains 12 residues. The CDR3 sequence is CAIRRVAGEQFF. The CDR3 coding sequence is TGTGCCATCAGACGAGTAGCGGGTGAGCAGTTCTTC.

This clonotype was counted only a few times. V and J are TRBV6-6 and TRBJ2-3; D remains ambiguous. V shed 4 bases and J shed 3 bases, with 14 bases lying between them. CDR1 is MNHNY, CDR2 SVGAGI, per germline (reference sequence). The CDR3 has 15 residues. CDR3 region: CASSSRPETTDTQYF. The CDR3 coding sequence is TGTGCCAGCAGTTCTCGTCCCGAGACGACAGATACGCAGTATTTT.

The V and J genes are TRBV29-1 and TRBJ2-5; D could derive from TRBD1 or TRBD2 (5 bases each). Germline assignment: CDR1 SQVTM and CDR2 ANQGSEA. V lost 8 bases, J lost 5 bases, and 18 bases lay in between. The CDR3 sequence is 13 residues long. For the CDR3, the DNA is TGCAGCTACCGGGACCCAAATGGGGAGACCCAGTACTTC. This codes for CSYRDPNGETQYF.

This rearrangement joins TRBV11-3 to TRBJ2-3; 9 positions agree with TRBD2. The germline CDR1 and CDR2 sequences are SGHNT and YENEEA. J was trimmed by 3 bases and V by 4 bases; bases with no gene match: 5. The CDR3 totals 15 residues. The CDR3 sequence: CASSSLGLATDTQYF. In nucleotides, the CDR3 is TGTGCCAGCAGCTCCCTCGGACTAGCGACAGATACGCAGTATTTT.

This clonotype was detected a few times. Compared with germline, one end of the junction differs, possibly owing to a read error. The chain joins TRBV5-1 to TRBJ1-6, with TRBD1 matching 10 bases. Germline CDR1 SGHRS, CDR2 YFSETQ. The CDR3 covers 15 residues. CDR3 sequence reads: CASRDGTGDNSPLHF. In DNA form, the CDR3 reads TGCGCCAGCAGGGACGGGACAGGGGATAATTCGCCCCTCCACTTT.

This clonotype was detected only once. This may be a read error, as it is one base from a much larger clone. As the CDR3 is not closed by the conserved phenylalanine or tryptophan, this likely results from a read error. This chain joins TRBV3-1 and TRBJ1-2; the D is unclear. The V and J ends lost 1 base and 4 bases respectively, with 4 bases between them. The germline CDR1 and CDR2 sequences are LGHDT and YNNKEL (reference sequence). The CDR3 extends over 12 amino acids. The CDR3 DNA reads TGTGCCAGCAGCCAAGCCTCCTATGGCTACACCGTC. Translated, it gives CASSQASYGYTV.

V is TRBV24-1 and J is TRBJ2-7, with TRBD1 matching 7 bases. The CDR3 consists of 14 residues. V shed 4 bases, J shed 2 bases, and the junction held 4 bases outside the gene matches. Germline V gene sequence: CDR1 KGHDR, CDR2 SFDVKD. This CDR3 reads CATSDAGTAYEQYF. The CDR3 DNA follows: TGTGCCACCAGTGACGCTGGGACAGCCTACGAGCAGTACTTC.

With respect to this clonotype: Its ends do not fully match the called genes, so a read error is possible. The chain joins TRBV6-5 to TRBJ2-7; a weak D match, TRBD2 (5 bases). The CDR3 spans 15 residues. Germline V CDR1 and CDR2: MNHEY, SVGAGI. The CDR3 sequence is CTSGSTNQLYYEQYF. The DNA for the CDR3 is TGTACCAGCGGTTCCACAAATCAGCTCTACTACGAGCAGTACTTC.

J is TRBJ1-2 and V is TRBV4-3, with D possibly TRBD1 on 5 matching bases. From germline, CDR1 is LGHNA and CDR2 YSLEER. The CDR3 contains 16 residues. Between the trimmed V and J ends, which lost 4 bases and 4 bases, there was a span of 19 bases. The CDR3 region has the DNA TGCGCCAGCAGCCCCAGGGTCAGGCAGGCCACCTATGGCTACACCTTC. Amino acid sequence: CASSPRVRQATYGYTF.

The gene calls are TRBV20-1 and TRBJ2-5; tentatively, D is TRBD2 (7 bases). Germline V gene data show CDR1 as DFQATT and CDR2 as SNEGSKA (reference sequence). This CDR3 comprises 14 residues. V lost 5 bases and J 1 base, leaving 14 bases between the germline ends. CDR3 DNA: TGCAGTGCTGGGGGACGGGGGGCCCAAGAGACCCAGTACTTC. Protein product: CSAGGRGAQETQYF.

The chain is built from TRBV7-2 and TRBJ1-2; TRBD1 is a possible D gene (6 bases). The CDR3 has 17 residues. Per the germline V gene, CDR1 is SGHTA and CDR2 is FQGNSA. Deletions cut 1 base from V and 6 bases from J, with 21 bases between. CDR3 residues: CASSLEGRRTEQDGYTF. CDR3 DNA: TGTGCCAGCAGCTTAGAAGGACGTAGGACAGAGCAAGATGGCTACACCTTC.

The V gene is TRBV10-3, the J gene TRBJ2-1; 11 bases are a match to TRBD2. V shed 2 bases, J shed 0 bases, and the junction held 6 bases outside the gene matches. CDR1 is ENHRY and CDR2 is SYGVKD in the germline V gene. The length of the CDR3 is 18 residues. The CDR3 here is CAISETSGGLSSYNEQFF. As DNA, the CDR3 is TGTGCCATCAGTGAGACTAGCGGGGGACTGAGCTCCTACAATGAGCAGTTCTTC.

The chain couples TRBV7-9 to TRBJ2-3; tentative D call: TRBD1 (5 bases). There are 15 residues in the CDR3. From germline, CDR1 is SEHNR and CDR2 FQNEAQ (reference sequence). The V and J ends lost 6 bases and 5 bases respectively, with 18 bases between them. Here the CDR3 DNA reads TGTGCCAGCAGGAGCAGACCAAACCAGGGAGATACGCAGTATTTT. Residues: CASRSRPNQGDTQYF.

The CDR3: CASSPQTSGGFSYEQYF. CDR3 nucleotide sequence: TGTGCCAGCAGCCCCCAGACTAGCGGGGGATTCTCCTACGAGCAGTACTTC. J is TRBJ2-7 and V is TRBV9; 12 nucleotides line up with TRBD2. Germline CDR1 and CDR2: SGDLS and YYNGEE. The CDR3 loop spans 17 amino acids. The ends lost 4 bases at V and 0 bases at J; junction bases unmatched: 8. Variable domain in full (rest from reference TRBV9 and TRBJ2-7): DSGVTQTPKHLITATGQRVTLRCSPRSGDLSVYWYQQSLDQGLQFLIQYYNGEERAKGNILERFSAQQFPDLHSELNLSSLELGDSALYFCASSPQTSGGFSYEQYFGPGTRLTVT.

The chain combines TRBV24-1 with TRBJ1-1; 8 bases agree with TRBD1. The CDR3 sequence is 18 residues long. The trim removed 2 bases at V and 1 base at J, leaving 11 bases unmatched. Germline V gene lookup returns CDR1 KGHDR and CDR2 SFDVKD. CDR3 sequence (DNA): TGTGCCACCAGTGATTCACGACGTCCCGGGACAGGGAACACTGAAGCTTTCTTT. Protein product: CATSDSRRPGTGNTEAFF.

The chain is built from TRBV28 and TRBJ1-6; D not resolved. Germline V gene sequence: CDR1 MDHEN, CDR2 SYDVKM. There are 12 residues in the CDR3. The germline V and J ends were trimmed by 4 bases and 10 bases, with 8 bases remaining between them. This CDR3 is CASSYRLSPLHF. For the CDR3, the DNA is TGTGCCAGCAGTTACAGACTCTCACCCCTCCACTTT.

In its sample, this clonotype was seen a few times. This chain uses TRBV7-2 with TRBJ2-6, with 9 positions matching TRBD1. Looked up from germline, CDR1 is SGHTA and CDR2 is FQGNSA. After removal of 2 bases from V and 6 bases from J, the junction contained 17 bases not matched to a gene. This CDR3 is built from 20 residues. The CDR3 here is CASSLLLLRDREREANVLTF. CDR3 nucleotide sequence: TGTGCCAGCAGCTTATTACTCCTTCGGGACAGGGAAAGGGAGGCCAACGTCCTGACTTTC.

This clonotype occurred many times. The CDR3 nucleotides are TGTGCCAGCAGCTTAACCGACAACTCCTACGAGCAGTACTTC. Translation gives CASSLTDNSYEQYF. The rearrangement links TRBV7-2 to TRBJ2-7, with unresolved D. Per germline, CDR1 SGHTA and CDR2 FQGNSA. V was clipped by 2 bases and J by 0 bases, with 8 bases between them. The CDR3 runs to 14 residues.

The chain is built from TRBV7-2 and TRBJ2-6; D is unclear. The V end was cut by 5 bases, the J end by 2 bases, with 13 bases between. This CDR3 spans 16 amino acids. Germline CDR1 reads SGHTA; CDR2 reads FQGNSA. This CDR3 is CASSEQSNPGANVLTF. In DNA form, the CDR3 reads TGTGCCAGCAGCGAACAAAGTAACCCTGGGGCCAACGTCCTGACTTTC.

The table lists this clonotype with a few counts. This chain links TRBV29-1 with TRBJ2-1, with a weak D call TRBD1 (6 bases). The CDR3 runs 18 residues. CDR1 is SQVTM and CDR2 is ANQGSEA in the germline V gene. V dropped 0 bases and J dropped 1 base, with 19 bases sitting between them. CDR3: CSVEDHLMTGRSYNEQFF. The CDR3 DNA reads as TGCAGCGTTGAAGATCATTTGATGACAGGTCGTTCCTACAATGAGCAGTTCTTC.

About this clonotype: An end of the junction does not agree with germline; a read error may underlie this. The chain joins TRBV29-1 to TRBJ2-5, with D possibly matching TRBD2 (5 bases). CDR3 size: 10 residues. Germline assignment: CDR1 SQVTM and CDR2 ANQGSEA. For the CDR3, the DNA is TGCAGCGTTGCGGAGGAGACCCGGTACTTC. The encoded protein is CSVAEETRYF.

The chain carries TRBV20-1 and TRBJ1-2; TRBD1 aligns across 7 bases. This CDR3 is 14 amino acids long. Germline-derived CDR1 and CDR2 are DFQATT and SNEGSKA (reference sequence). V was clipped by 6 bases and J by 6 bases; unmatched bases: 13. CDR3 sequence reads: CSAFDRVVADGYTF. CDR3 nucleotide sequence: TGCAGTGCATTCGACAGGGTCGTAGCGGATGGCTACACCTTC.

The CDR3 is CASSYLGLVTQPQHF. CDR3 bases: TGTGCCAGCAGTTATCTCGGACTCGTGACTCAGCCCCAGCATTTT. This chain joins TRBV6-2 or TRBV6-3 and TRBJ1-5; D gene unclear. Germline-derived CDR1 and CDR2 are MNHEY and SVGEGT. The ends were cut back, 3 bases at V and 6 bases at J, with 15 bases in the middle. The CDR3 is made up of 15 amino acids.

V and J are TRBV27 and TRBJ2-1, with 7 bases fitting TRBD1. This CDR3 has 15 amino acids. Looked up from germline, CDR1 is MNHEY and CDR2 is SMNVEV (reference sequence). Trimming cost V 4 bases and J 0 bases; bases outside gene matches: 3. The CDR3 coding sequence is TGTGCCAGCAGTTCCTACAGGGGCTCCTACAATGAGCAGTTCTTC. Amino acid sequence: CASSSYRGSYNEQFF.

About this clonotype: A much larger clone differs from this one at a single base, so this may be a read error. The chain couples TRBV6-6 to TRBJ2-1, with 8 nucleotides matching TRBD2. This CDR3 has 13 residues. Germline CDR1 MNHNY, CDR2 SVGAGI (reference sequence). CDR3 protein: CASREGYYDEQFF. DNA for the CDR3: TGTGCCAGTCGGGAGGGGTACTACGATGAGCAGTTCTTC.

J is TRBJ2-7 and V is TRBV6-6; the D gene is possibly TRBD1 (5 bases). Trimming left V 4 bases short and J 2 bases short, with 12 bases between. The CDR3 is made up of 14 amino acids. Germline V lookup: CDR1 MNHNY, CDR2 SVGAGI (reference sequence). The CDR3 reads CASSSSQGTYEQYF. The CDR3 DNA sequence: TGTGCCAGCAGTTCTTCCCAGGGCACCTACGAGCAGTACTTC.

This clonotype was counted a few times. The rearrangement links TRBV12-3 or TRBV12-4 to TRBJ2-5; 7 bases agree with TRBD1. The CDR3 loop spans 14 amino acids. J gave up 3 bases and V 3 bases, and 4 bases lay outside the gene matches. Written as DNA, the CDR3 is TGTGCCAGCAGTTTCCCGACAGGGAAAGAGACCCAGTACTTC. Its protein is CASSFPTGKETQYF.

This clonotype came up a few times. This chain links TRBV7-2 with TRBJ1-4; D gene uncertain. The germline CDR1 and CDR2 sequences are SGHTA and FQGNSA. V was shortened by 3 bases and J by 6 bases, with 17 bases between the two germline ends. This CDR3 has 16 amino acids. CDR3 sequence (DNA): TGTGCCAGCAGCTTGCAACCGGGTCGGTCTCATGAAAAACTGTTTTTT. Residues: CASSLQPGRSHEKLFF. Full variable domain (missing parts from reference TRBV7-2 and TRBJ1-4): GAGVSQSPSNKVTEKGKDVELRCDPISGHTALYWYRQSLGQGLEFLIYFQGNSAPDKSGLPSDRFSAERTGGSVSTLTIQRTQQEDSAVYLCASSLQPGRSHEKLFFGSGTQLSVL.